This is a list of T cell receptor beta chains from one sample in a study of shared clonotypes between healthy human individuals. Repertoires were generated with immunoSEQ multiplex PCR, while TCRdb's copy carries only in-frame clones and drops some. The sample holds more than 2 million clones, 95% seen once. Sequencing was done on a sample of naive CD4+ T cells sorted from blood. The origin of the receptors is a man between 18 and 29 years old in good health. Each CDR3 is given with its conserved first and last residue. The D gene is left open where the match is weak. Only some rows state a clone size, as once, few, many or a class for expanded clones.

TRBJ2-5,NA,TRBV5-1,NA,CASSLIGETQYF,TGCGCCAGCAGCCTCATTGGGGAGACCCAGTACTTC
TRBJ2-5,NA,TRBV6-6,once,CASMEGRETQYF,TGTGCCAGCATGGAGGGGAGAGAGACCCAGTACTTC
TRBJ2-2,TRBD2,TRBV2,NA,CASSRGLVNSGELFF,TGTGCCAGCAGTAGGGGACTAGTTAACTCCGGGGAGCTGTTTTTT
TRBJ1-2,NA,TRBV10-3,NA,CAISPDFGYTF,TGTGCCATCAGTCCGGACTTTGGCTACACCTTC
TRBJ2-2,TRBD1,TRBV5-1,NA,CASSLARGQTTGELFF,TGCGCCAGCAGCTTGGCCAGGGGACAGACCACCGGGGAGCTGTTTTTT
TRBJ1-1,NA,TRBV5-4,NA,CASSLFGNPNTEAFF,TGTGCCAGCAGCTTGTTCGGGAACCCGAACACTGAAGCTTTCTTT
TRBJ2-1,TRBD2,TRBV18,NA,CASSGTSGGAGQFF,TGTGCCAGCTCCGGGACTAGCGGGGGGGCCGGGCAGTTCTTC
TRBJ2-6,NA,TRBV5-4,NA,CASSPDSGVANVLTF,TGTGCCAGCAGCCCGGACAGCGGTGTGGCCAACGTCCTGACTTTC
TRBJ1-5,NA,TRBV18,NA,CASSPNPPTSGQPQHF,TGTGCCAGCTCACCAAATCCGCCTACGTCAGGTCAGCCCCAGCATTTT
TRBJ1-3,TRBD1,TRBV7-4,NA,CASSSLLSETGVSGNTIYF,TGTGCCAGCAGCTCCCTGCTGTCGGAGACAGGGGTCTCTGGAAACACCATATATTTT
TRBJ1-2,TRBD1,TRBV10-3,NA,CAISEETTGAGYTF,TGTGCCATCAGTGAGGAAACGACAGGGGCTGGCTACACCTTC
TRBJ2-3,TRBD2,TRBV5-1,NA,CASSYSGGGDTQYF,TGCGCCAGCAGCTATAGCGGGGGAGGCGATACGCAGTATTTT
TRBJ2-1,NA,TRBV5-1,NA,CASSVNEGYEQFF,TGCGCCAGCAGCGTCAATGAGGGGTATGAGCAGTTCTTC
TRBJ1-2,NA,TRBV5-1,NA,CASSLGVSQGYGYTF,TGCGCCAGCAGCTTGGGAGTCTCTCAGGGATATGGCTACACCTTC
TRBJ2-7,TRBD2,TRBV27,NA,CASSPLGGSVWEQYF,TGTGCCAGCAGTCCACTCGGGGGGTCGGTGTGGGAGCAGTACTTC
TRBJ2-3,NA,TRBV10-3,NA,CATQGSGGGTDTQYF,TGTGCCACCCAGGGGAGTGGCGGGGGCACAGATACGCAGTATTTT
TRBJ2-5,NA,TRBV5-1,NA,CASSLGEAETETQYF,TGCGCCAGCAGCTTGGGGGAGGCAGAAACGGAGACCCAGTACTTC
TRBJ1-1,NA,TRBV5-4,NA,CASSWENTEAFF,TGTGCCAGCAGCTGGGAGAACACTGAAGCTTTCTTT
TRBJ2-5,TRBD2,TRBV11-3,NA,CASSSASGSGETQYF,TGTGCCAGCAGCTCGGCTAGCGGGAGTGGAGAGACCCAGTACTTC
TRBJ2-1,NA,TRBV10-3,NA,CATRNRYNEQFF,TGTGCCACCAGGAACCGGTACAATGAGCAGTTCTTC
TRBJ1-1,NA,TRBV5-1,NA,CASSLLSLNTEAFF,TGCGCCAGCAGCTTGTTGTCTCTGAACACTGAAGCTTTCTTT
TRBJ2-1,TRBD2,TRBV30,NA,CAWSVLSGTNEQFF,TGTGCCTGGAGTGTACTCAGCGGGACCAATGAGCAGTTCTTC
TRBJ1-6,TRBD1,TRBV6-1,NA,CASTGTAYNSPLHF,TGTGCCAGCACCGGGACAGCTTATAATTCACCCCTCCACTTT
TRBJ1-5,NA,TRBV27,NA,CASSLEGGSNQPQHF,TGTGCCAGCAGTTTGGAGGGAGGTAGCAATCAGCCCCAGCATTTT
TRBJ2-6,NA,TRBV30,NA,CAWSSTGQGANVLTF,TGTGCCTGGAGTAGTACAGGGCAAGGGGCCAACGTCCTGACTTTC
TRBJ1-1,TRBD1,TRBV28,NA,CASREGQINTEAFF,TGTGCCAGCAGGGAGGGACAGATCAACACTGAAGCTTTCTTT
TRBJ1-6,TRBD1,TRBV19,NA,CASSGGQGLGNSPLHF,TGTGCCAGTAGTGGGGGACAGGGTTTGGGCAATTCACCCCTCCACTTT
TRBJ1-5,NA,TRBV2,NA,CASSGTTTEYSNQPQHF,TGTGCCAGCAGTGGGACTACTACCGAATATAGCAATCAGCCCCAGCATTTT
TRBJ2-3,NA,TRBV18,NA,CASSLSPGNTDTQYF,TGTGCCAGCTCACTGTCTCCGGGAAACACAGATACGCAGTATTTT